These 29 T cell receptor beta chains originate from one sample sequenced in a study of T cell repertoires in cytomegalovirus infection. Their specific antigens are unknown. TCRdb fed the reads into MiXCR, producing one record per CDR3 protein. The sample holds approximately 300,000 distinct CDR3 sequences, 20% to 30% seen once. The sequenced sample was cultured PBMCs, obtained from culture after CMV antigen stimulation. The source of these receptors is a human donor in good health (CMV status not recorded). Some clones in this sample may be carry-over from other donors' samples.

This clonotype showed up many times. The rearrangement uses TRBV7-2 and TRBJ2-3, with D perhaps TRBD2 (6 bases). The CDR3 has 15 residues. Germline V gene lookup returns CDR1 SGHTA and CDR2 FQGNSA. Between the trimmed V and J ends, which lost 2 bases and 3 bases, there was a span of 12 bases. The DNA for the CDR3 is TGTGCCAGCAGCTTATTGGGAGGAGAGACAGATACGCAGTATTTT. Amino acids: CASSLLGGETDTQYF.

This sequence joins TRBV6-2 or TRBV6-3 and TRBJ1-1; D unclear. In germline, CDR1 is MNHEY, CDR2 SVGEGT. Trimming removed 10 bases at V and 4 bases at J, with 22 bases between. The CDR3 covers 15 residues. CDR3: CATHPATPETTEAFF. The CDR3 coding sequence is TGTGCCACCCATCCAGCAACTCCGGAGACCACTGAAGCTTTCTTT.

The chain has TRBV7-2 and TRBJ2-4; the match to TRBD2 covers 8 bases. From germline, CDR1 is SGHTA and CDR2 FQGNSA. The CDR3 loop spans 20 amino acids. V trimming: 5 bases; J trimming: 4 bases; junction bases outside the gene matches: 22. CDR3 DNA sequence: TGTGCCAGCAGCCCCGACGGGGGGGCCTTTCGGGGGGGTCCAAAAAACATTCAGTACTTC. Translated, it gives CASSPDGGAFRGGPKNIQYF.

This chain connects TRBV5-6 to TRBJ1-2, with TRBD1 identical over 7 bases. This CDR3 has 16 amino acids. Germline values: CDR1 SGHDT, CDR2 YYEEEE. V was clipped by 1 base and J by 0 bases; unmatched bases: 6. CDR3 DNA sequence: TGTGCCAGCAGCTTGTTGGGGGACAGCTCTAACTATGGCTACACCTTC. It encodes CASSLLGDSSNYGYTF.

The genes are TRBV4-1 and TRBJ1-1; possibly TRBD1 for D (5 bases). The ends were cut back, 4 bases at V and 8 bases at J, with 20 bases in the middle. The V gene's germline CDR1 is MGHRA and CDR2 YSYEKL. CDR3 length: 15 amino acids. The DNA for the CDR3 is TGCGCCAGCAGCCCGCGACAGTACAGGTCTCACGAAGCTTTCTTT. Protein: CASSPRQYRSHEAFF.

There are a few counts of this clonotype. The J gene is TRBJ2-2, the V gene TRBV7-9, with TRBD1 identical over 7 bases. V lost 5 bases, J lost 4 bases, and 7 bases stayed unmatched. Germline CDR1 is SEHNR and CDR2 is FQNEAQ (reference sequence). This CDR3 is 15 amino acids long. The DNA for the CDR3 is TGTGCCAGCAGCCCGGGGACAGTTGGCACCGGGGAGCTGTTTTTT. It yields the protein CASSPGTVGTGELFF.

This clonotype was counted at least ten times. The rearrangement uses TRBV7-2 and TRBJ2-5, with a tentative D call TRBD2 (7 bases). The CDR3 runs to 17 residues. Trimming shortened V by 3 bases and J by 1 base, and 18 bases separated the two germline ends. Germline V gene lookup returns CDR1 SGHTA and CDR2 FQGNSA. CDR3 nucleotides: TGTGCCAGCAGCTTGGGTTCGGGACGGGGGGCCCAAGAGACCCAGTACTTC. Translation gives CASSLGSGRGAQETQYF.

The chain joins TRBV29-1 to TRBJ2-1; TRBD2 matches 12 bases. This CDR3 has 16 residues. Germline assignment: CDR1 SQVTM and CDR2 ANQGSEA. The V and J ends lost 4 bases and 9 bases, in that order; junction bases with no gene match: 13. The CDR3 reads CSVGSPSGRAPGEQFF. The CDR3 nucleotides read TGCAGCGTTGGCAGCCCTAGCGGGAGGGCCCCTGGTGAGCAGTTCTTC.

The CDR3 loop is CASSADRGSSYEQYF. CDR3 DNA: TGTGCCAGCAGCGCCGACAGGGGGTCCTCCTACGAGCAGTACTTC. V usage is TRBV5-4 and J usage is TRBJ2-7, with 9 nucleotides matching TRBD1. The CDR3 has 15 amino acids. CDR1 is SGHNT and CDR2 is YYREEE in the germline V gene (reference sequence). V was pared by 4 bases and J by 0 bases, with 5 bases of the junction left unmatched.

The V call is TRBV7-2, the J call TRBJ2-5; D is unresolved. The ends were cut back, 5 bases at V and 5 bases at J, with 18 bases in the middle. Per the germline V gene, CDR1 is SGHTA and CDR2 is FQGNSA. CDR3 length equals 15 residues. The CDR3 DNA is TGTGCCAGCAGCCTCTATGTGTCCAAGATTGAGACCCAGTACTTC. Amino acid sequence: CASSLYVSKIETQYF. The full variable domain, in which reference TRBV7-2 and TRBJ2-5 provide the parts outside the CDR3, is GAGVSQSPSNKVTEKGKDVELRCDPISGHTALYWYRQSLGQGLEFLIYFQGNSAPDKSGLPSDRFSAERTGGSVSTLTIQRTQQEDSAVYLCASSLYVSKIETQYFGPGTRLLVL.

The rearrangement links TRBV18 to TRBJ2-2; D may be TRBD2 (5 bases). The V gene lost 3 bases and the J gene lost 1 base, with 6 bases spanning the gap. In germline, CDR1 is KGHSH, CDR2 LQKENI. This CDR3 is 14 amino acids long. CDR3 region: CASSPGENTGELFF. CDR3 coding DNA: TGTGCCAGCTCACCGGGAGAGAACACCGGGGAGCTGTTTTTT.

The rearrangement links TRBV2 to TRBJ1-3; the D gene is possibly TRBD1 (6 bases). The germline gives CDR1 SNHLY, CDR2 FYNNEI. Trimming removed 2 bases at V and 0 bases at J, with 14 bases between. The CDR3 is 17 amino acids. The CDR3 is CASSERARQVSGNTIYF. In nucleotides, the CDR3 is TGTGCCAGCAGTGAAAGGGCCCGACAGGTCTCTGGAAACACCATATATTTT.

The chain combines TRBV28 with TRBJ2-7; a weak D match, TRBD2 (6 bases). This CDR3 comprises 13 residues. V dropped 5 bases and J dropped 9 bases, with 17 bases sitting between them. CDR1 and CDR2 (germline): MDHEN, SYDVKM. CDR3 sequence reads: CASSGPGLWGQYF. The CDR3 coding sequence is TGTGCCAGCAGTGGTCCGGGACTCTGGGGGCAGTACTTC.

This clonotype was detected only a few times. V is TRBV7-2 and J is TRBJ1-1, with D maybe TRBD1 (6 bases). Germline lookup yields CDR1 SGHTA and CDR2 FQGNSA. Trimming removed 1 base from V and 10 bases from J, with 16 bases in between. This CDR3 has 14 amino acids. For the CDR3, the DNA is TGTGCCAGCAGCTTAGAGGGCGGGGGGCAGGGAGCTTTCTTT. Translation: CASSLEGGGQGAFF.

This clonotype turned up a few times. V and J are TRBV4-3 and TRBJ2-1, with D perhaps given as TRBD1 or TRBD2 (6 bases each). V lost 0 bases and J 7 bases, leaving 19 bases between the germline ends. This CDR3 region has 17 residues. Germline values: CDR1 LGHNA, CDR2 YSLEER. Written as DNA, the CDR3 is TGCGCCAGCAGCCAAGATTTGGGGGGCGCCCCACCAAATGAGCAGTTCTTC. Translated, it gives CASSQDLGGAPPNEQFF.

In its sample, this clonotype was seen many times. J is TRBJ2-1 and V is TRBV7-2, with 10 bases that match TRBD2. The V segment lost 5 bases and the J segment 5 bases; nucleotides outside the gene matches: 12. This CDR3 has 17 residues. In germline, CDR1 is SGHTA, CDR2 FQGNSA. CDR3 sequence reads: CASSTPPGLAENNEQFF. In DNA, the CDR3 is TGTGCCAGCAGCACACCGCCCGGACTAGCGGAAAACAATGAGCAGTTCTTC.

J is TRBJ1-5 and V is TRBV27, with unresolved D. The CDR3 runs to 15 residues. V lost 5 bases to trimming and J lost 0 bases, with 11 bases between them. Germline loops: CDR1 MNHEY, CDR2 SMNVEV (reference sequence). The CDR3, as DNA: TGTGCCAGCAGTGCGCAAGCGGATAGCAATCAGCCCCAGCATTTT. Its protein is CASSAQADSNQPQHF.

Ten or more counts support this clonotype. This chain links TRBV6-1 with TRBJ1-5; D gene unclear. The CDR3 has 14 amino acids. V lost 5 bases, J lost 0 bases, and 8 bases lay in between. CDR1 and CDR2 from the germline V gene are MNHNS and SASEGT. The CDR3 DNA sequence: TGTGCCAGCAGTTCGGCAGTTAGCAATCAGCCCCAGCATTTT. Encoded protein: CASSSAVSNQPQHF.

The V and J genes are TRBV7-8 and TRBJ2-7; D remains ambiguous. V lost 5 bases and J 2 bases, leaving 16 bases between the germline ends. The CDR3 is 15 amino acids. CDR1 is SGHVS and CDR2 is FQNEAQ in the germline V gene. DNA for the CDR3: TGTGCCAGCAGCCAAGACCATAATTCGGCCTACGAGCAGTACTTC. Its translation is CASSQDHNSAYEQYF.

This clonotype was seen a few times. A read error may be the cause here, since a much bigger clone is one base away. DNA for the CDR3: TGTGCCAGCAGCCCGGGACAGGGGGCCGGGGAGCTGTTTTTT. Translating gives CASSPGQGAGELFF. This rearrangement joins TRBV7-2 to TRBJ2-2, with 11 bases that match TRBD1. V gave up 5 bases and J gave up 6 bases; unmatched junction bases: 2. The CDR3 runs 14 residues. CDR1 and CDR2 (germline): SGHTA, FQGNSA. The variable domain in full, with the rest retrieved from reference TRBV7-2 and TRBJ2-2, is GAGVSQSPSNKVTEKGKDVELRCDPISGHTALYWYRQSLGQGLEFLIYFQGNSAPDKSGLPSDRFSAERTGGSVSTLTIQRTQQEDSAVYLCASSPGQGAGELFFGEGSRLTVL.

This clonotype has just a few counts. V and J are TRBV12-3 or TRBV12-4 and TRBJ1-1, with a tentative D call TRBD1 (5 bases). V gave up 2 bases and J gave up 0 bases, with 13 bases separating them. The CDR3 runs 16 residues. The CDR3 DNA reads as TGTGCCAGCAGTTTAATGGTCCGGGGGTTGAACACTGAAGCTTTCTTT. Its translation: CASSLMVRGLNTEAFF.

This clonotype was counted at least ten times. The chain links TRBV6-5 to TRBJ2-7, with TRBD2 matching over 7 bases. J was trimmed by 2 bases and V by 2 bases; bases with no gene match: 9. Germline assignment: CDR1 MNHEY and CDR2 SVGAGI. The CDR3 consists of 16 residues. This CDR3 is CASSYRGSGLTYEQYF. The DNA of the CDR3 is TGTGCCAGCAGTTACCGGGGTAGCGGGCTCACCTACGAGCAGTACTTC.

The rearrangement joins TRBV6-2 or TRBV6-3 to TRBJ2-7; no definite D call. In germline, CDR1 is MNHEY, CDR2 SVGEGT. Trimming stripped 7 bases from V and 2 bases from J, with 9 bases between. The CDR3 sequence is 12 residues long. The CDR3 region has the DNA TGTGCCAGCAAGAACAGAGCCTACGAGCAGTACGTC. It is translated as CASKNRAYEQYV.

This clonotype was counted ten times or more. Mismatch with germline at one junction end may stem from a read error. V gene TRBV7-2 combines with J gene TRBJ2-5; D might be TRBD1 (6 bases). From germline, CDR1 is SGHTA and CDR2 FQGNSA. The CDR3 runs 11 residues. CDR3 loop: CASSPRQELDF. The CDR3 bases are TGTGCCAGCAGCCCTCGACAGGAACTTGACTTC. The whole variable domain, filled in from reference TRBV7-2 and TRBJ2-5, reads GAGVSQSPSNKVTEKGKDVELRCDPISGHTALYWYRQSLGQGLEFLIYFQGNSAPDKSGLPSDRFSAERTGGSVSTLTIQRTQQEDSAVYLCASSPRQELDFGPGTRLLVL.

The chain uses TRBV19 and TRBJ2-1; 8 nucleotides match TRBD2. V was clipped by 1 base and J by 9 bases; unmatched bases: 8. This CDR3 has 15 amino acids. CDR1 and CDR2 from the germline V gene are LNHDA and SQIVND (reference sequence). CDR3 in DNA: TGTGCCAGTAGTATAGGGTCGGGAGGGCCGGGTGAGCAGTTCTTC. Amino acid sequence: CASSIGSGGPGEQFF.

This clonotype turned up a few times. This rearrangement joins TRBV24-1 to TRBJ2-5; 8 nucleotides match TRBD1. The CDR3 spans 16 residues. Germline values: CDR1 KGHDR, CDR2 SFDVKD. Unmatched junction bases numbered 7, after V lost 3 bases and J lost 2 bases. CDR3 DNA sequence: TGTGCCACCAGTGATCCGACAGGGGTTGAACAAGAGACCCAGTACTTC. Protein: CATSDPTGVEQETQYF.

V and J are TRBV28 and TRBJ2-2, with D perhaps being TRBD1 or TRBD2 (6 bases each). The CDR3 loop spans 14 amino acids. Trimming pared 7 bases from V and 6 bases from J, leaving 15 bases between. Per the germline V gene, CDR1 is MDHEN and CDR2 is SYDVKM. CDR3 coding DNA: TGTGCCAGCAAATACCGGGGGCGTCCCGGGGAGCTGTTTTTT. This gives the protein CASKYRGRPGELFF.

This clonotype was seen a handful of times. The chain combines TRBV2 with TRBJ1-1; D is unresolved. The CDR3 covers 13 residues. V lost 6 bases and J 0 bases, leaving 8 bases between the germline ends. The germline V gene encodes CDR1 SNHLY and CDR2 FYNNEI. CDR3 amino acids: CASRTEVNTEAFF. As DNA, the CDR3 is TGTGCCAGCAGGACTGAGGTGAACACTGAAGCTTTCTTT.

The CDR3 loop is CASSHAPAGEADTQYF. CDR3 sequence (DNA): TGCGCCAGCAGCCACGCGCCAGCGGGAGAAGCAGATACGCAGTATTTT. The chain couples TRBV4-1 to TRBJ2-3; 8 bases align to TRBD2. CDR3 size: 16 residues. Per germline, CDR1 MGHRA and CDR2 YSYEKL. The junction had 9 bases not matched to a gene; V was cut back by 3 bases and J by 4 bases.